The 27 T cell receptor beta chains reported below all come from one sample, sequenced in a study of T-cell memory formation after mild COVID-19. TCRdb itself ran the 5' RACE reads through MiXCR, one entry per CDR3 protein. Of some 350,000 distinct CDR3 sequences listed, roughly 13% are singletons. Specimen: PBMCs or a T cell subset sorted from them (not recorded which). The receptors shown here come from a young man who had mild COVID-19 (a few samples of this study predate the infection). Cell type and time point are not known.

The rearrangement uses TRBV5-1 and TRBJ2-1, with TRBD2 identical over 9 bases. The CDR3 is 15 amino acids. The V gene end was trimmed by 4 bases and the J gene end by 3 bases; junction bases not matched to a gene: 5. Germline V gene lookup returns CDR1 SGHRS and CDR2 YFSETQ. Here the CDR3 reads CASSTSGGHYNEQFF. The CDR3 DNA is TGCGCCAGCAGCACAAGCGGGGGGCACTACAATGAGCAGTTCTTC.

In its sample, this clonotype was seen a few times. The chain employs TRBV7-2 and TRBJ2-5; 7 bases align to TRBD1. Germline CDR1 and CDR2: SGHTA and FQGNSA. V lost 6 bases to trimming and J lost 8 bases; unmatched junction nucleotides: 9. The CDR3 runs 13 residues. CDR3 in DNA: TGTGCCAGCAGGGACCGAGGGGGCACCACCCAGTACTTC. It yields the protein CASRDRGGTTQYF.

This chain links TRBV12-3 or TRBV12-4 with TRBJ2-2, with 9 nucleotides matching TRBD2. The CDR3 is 14 amino acids. V dropped 9 bases and J dropped 5; count of bases not matched to a gene: 7. CDR3 bases: TGTGCCAGTGGGACTAGCCCACGTACCGGGGAGCTGTTTTTT. Translated: CASGTSPRTGELFF.

The rearrangement uses TRBV19 and TRBJ1-1; tentative D call: TRBD1 (6 bases). The CDR3 contains 15 residues. In germline, CDR1 is LNHDA, CDR2 SQIVND (reference sequence). V was clipped by 0 bases and J by 6 bases, with 14 bases between them. DNA for the CDR3: TGTGCCAGTAGTATAGACGGGACAAGGACGGCTGAAGCTTTCTTT. It is translated as CASSIDGTRTAEAFF.

This clonotype was found many times. The chain has TRBV29-1 and TRBJ2-1; a weak D match, TRBD1 (6 bases). V was pared by 6 bases and J by 9 bases, with 18 bases between. The CDR3 has 13 residues. CDR1 is SQVTM and CDR2 is ANQGSEA in the germline V gene. CDR3: CSVPRDTSGEQFF. DNA for the CDR3: TGCAGCGTACCCCGGGACACCTCGGGTGAGCAGTTCTTC.

In its sample, this clonotype was seen a few times. The chain recombines TRBV10-3 with TRBJ1-2; the D gene is possibly TRBD1 (5 bases). The V end was cut by 10 bases, the J end by 8 bases, with 23 bases between. CDR1 and CDR2 (germline): ENHRY, SYGVKD. CDR3 length: 14 amino acids. The CDR3 sequence is CATGEGIRIVGYTF. CDR3 sequence (DNA): TGTGCCACTGGCGAGGGGATAAGGATCGTAGGCTACACCTTC.

This chain links TRBV29-1 with TRBJ2-5; D remains unclear. Germline loops: CDR1 SQVTM, CDR2 ANQGSEA. This CDR3 has 12 residues. The ends were cut back, 5 bases at V and 3 bases at J, with 10 bases in the middle. The CDR3 loop is CSVLWLEETQYF. CDR3 coding DNA: TGCAGCGTTTTGTGGCTGGAAGAGACCCAGTACTTC.

This clonotype was found many times. This chain links TRBV20-1 with TRBJ2-1; 8 nucleotides align to TRBD2. V was clipped by 3 bases and J by 10 bases; unmatched bases: 14. The CDR3 has 15 residues. Germline CDR1 is DFQATT and CDR2 is SNEGSKA (reference sequence). The CDR3 is CSASRLSGAGTEQFF. The CDR3 DNA reads TGCAGTGCTAGCAGGCTTAGCGGGGCCGGTACAGAGCAGTTCTTC.

The genes are TRBV12-3 or TRBV12-4 and TRBJ1-3; possibly TRBD1 for D (5 bases). The CDR3 sequence is 11 residues long. V was trimmed by 6 bases and J by 8 bases, leaving 8 bases between them. The DNA of the CDR3 is TGTGCCAGCAGCCCAGGGTACACCATATATTTT. Amino acids: CASSPGYTIYF.

This chain connects TRBV5-1 to TRBJ1-4; no definite D call. V was clipped by 0 bases and J by 7 bases, with 13 bases between them. Germline CDR1 and CDR2: SGHRS and YFSETQ. The CDR3 covers 15 residues. The CDR3 protein is CASSLEPSSGEKLFF. CDR3 sequence (DNA): TGCGCCAGCAGCTTGGAGCCGTCTTCCGGTGAAAAACTGTTTTTT. Complete variable domain (other parts from reference TRBV5-1 and TRBJ1-4): KAGVTQTPRYLIKTRGQQVTLSCSPISGHRSVSWYQQTPGQGLQFLFEYFSETQRNKGNFPGRFSGRQFSNSRSEMNVSTLELGDSALYLCASSLEPSSGEKLFFGSGTQLSVL.

The chain employs TRBV7-2 and TRBJ2-2; a weak D match, TRBD1 (7 bases). CDR1 is SGHTA, CDR2 FQGNSA, per germline. V lost 5 bases, J lost 1 base, and 17 bases lay in between. This CDR3 has 17 residues. CDR3 coding DNA: TGTGCCAGCAGCCCCTTCGACAGGGACTGGAACACCGGGGAGCTGTTTTTT. The encoded protein is CASSPFDRDWNTGELFF. Drawing the rest from reference TRBV7-2 and TRBJ2-2, the complete variable domain is GAGVSQSPSNKVTEKGKDVELRCDPISGHTALYWYRQSLGQGLEFLIYFQGNSAPDKSGLPSDRFSAERTGGSVSTLTIQRTQQEDSAVYLCASSPFDRDWNTGELFFGEGSRLTVL.

The sample holds many counts of this clonotype. The chain is built from TRBV7-9 and TRBJ2-1, with 7 bases aligning to TRBD2. This CDR3 is built from 14 residues. Unmatched junction bases numbered 10, after V lost 11 bases and J lost 3 bases. CDR1 SEHNR and CDR2 FQNEAQ come from the germline V gene (reference sequence). CDR3 protein: CAGGGDGFYNEQFF. In DNA, the CDR3 is TGTGCCGGGGGGGGAGATGGCTTCTACAATGAGCAGTTCTTC.

This clonotype occurred a few times. The chain recombines TRBV30 with TRBJ2-3, with D possibly being TRBD2 (6 bases). Germline assignment: CDR1 GTSNPN and CDR2 SVGIG (reference sequence). V lost 4 bases and J lost 3, with 14 bases in between. This CDR3 region has 14 residues. CDR3 amino acids: CAWKEGVSTDTQYF. The CDR3 DNA is TGTGCCTGGAAGGAGGGTGTATCGACAGATACGCAGTATTTT.

This clonotype has just a few counts. The chain has TRBV12-3 or TRBV12-4 and TRBJ1-2, with 7 bases that match TRBD1. Losses at the gene ends were 6 bases for V and 8 bases for J; bases not matched to a gene: 18. CDR3 size: 16 residues. CDR3 protein: CASSHSGQIISEGYTF. Written as DNA, the CDR3 is TGTGCCAGCAGCCATTCGGGACAGATCATCTCAGAAGGCTACACCTTC.

This clonotype showed up just a few times. CDR3 sequence reads: CSVGYGTINTDTQYF. The CDR3 DNA follows: TGCAGCGTTGGCTACGGGACTATAAACACAGATACGCAGTATTTT. This rearrangement joins TRBV29-1 to TRBJ2-3; 7 nucleotides match TRBD2. The CDR3 is made up of 15 amino acids. Germline V gives CDR1 SQVTM, CDR2 ANQGSEA. V was clipped by 4 bases and J by 2 bases; unmatched bases: 9.

The chain combines TRBV4-1 with TRBJ2-5; the D is unclear. The CDR3 has 15 residues. Trimming stripped 0 bases from V and 4 bases from J, with 12 bases between. Germline loops: CDR1 MGHRA, CDR2 YSYEKL. CDR3 nucleotides: TGCGCCAGCAGCCAAGACCCCGCGGCGCCAGAGACCCAGTACTTC. This encodes CASSQDPAAPETQYF.

This clonotype has a handful of counts. CDR3 sequence: CASSPAHWRREAFF. CDR3 DNA: TGTGCCAGCTCACCCGCCCACTGGAGACGGGAAGCTTTCTTT. V gene TRBV18 combines with J gene TRBJ1-1; unclear D gene. The germline V and J ends were trimmed by 3 bases and 8 bases, with 16 bases remaining between them. From germline, CDR1 is KGHSH and CDR2 LQKENI. The CDR3 extends over 14 amino acids. Full variable domain (rest looked up from reference TRBV18 and TRBJ1-1): NAGVMQNPRHLVRRRGQEARLRCSPMKGHSHVYWYRQLPEEGLKFMVYLQKENIIDESGMPKERFSAEFPKEGPSILRIQQVVRGDSAAYFCASSPAHWRREAFFGQGTRLTVV.

The chain uses TRBV6-1 and TRBJ1-2; D gene unclear. Germline V gene lookup returns CDR1 MNHNS and CDR2 SASEGT. Between the trimmed V and J ends, which lost 1 base and 4 bases, there was a span of 13 bases. The CDR3 spans 15 residues. The CDR3 sequence: CASSEDVTVFYGYTF. The CDR3 bases are TGTGCCAGCAGTGAAGACGTGACTGTCTTCTATGGCTACACCTTC.

V and J are TRBV20-1 and TRBJ2-1; TRBD2 matches 12 bases. The CDR3 runs 13 residues. V shed 3 bases, J shed 12 bases, and the junction held 6 bases outside the gene matches. From germline, CDR1 is DFQATT and CDR2 SNEGSKA (reference sequence). CDR3 in amino acids: CSARTSGGGRQFF. The CDR3 DNA is TGCAGTGCTAGGACTAGCGGGGGTGGGAGGCAGTTCTTC.

This clonotype has more than one count but fewer than ten. The chain carries TRBV20-1 and TRBJ2-7; either TRBD1 or TRBD2 may fit D (5 bases each). Trimming took off 5 bases at V and 5 bases at J, with 13 bases between the two ends. From germline, CDR1 is DFQATT and CDR2 SNEGSKA (reference sequence). The CDR3 totals 12 residues. CDR3 coding DNA: TGCAGTGCTCGGGACCAGCCCCACGAGCAGTACTTC. Translated: CSARDQPHEQYF.

This clonotype was recorded a few times. V usage is TRBV12-3 or TRBV12-4 and J usage is TRBJ2-7, with D perhaps TRBD2 (5 bases). V lost 3 bases to trimming and J lost 0 bases, with 9 bases between them. The length of the CDR3 is 14 residues. This CDR3 is CASSLGRSSYEQYF. CDR3 DNA: TGTGCCAGCAGTTTGGGGAGATCCTCCTACGAGCAGTACTTC.

In this sample, this clonotype turned up a few times. The chain uses TRBV7-8 and TRBJ2-7; 9 nucleotides align to TRBD1. From germline, CDR1 is SGHVS and CDR2 FQNEAQ. The V gene end was trimmed by 3 bases and the J gene end by 7 bases; junction bases not matched to a gene: 4. CDR3 length: 13 residues. Written as DNA, the CDR3 is TGTGCCAGCAGCTTCGGACAGGGGAGGGAGCAGTACGTC. It is translated as CASSFGQGREQYV.

This clonotype was seen a handful of times. CDR3 DNA: TGTGCCAGCAGCTCCACGACAGGGAACTATAATTCACCCCTCCACTTT. This translates into CASSSTTGNYNSPLHF. V gene TRBV7-8 combines with J gene TRBJ1-6, with TRBD1 matching over 7 bases. This CDR3 comprises 16 residues. J was trimmed by 3 bases and V by 4 bases; bases with no gene match: 6. Germline assignment: CDR1 SGHVS and CDR2 FQNEAQ. Filled out from reference TRBV7-8 and TRBJ1-6, the complete variable domain reads GAGVSQSPRYKVAKRGQDVALRCDPISGHVSLFWYQQALGQGPEFLTYFQNEAQLDKSGLPSDRFFAERPEGSVSTLKIQRTQQEDSAVYLCASSSTTGNYNSPLHFGNGTRLTVT.

The rearrangement joins TRBV7-8 to TRBJ1-1; 8 bases are shared with TRBD1. This CDR3 has 14 residues. The V segment lost 5 bases and the J segment 6 bases; nucleotides outside the gene matches: 8. Germline V CDR1 and CDR2: SGHVS, FQNEAQ. CDR3 bases: TGTGCCAGCAGCCTCACAGGGGGATTCTCTGAAGCTTTCTTT. Encoded protein: CASSLTGGFSEAFF.

This clonotype was seen a handful of times. The chain combines TRBV13 with TRBJ2-1; D possibly corresponds to TRBD2 (6 bases). V was clipped by 3 bases and J by 3 bases, with 9 bases between them. The CDR3 totals 14 residues. Germline loops: CDR1 PRHDT, CDR2 FYEKMQ (reference sequence). CDR3 nucleotide sequence: TGTGCCAGCAGCTTCGGGACTTTCTACAATGAGCAGTTCTTC. It translates to CASSFGTFYNEQFF.

This clonotype turned up a few times. This CDR3 reads CASSEAWGNSPLHF. CDR3 nucleotide sequence: TGTGCCAGCAGTGAAGCTTGGGGCAATTCACCCCTCCACTTT. The J gene is TRBJ1-6, the V gene TRBV6-1, with a possible D match to TRBD1 (5 bases). The germline V gene has CDR1 MNHNS and CDR2 SASEGT. The CDR3 runs to 14 residues. V lost 0 bases to trimming and J lost 7 bases, with 7 bases between them.

In DNA, the CDR3 is TGTGCCAGCAGCAAAAGGGGGACAGGGCCGAACACCGGGGAGCTGTTTTTT. Encoded protein: CASSKRGTGPNTGELFF. The chain carries TRBV7-2 and TRBJ2-2, with TRBD1 matching 9 bases. The CDR3 loop spans 17 amino acids. V shed 5 bases and J 0 bases; nucleotides not matched to a gene: 7. Germline lookup yields CDR1 SGHTA and CDR2 FQGNSA.